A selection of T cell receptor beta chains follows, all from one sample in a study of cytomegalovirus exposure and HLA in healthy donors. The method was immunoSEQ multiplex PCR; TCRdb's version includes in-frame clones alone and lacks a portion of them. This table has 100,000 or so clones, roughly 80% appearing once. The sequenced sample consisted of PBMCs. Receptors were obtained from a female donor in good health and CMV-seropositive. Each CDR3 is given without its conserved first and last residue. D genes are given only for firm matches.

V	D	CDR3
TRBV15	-	ATSRGGSNTEAF
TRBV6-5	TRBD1	ASSAGTVHGYT
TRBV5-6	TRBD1	ASTRQGARSYEQY
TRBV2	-	ASSRQGYGYT
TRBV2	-	ASSEGPYEQY
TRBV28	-	ASSRPPGTIY
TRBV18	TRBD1	ASSPGGQGSTQH
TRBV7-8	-	ASSLGAGAGNTIY
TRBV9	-	ASSVGDRGAKWYEQY
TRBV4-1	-	ASRPLLDKGGYRGTDTQY
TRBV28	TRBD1	ASTPGTGAFTEAF
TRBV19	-	ASSRWQGTLQNTGELF
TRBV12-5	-	ASGLPLISEQY
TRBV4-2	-	ASSQTEEKLF
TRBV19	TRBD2	ASSIDPGRENIQY
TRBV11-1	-	ASSRHYEQY
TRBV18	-	ASSPQDSNYGYT
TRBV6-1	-	ASSGWTELSSAAF
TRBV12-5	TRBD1	ASEVTGGSEQY
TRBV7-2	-	ASSLRPVANTGELF
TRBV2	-	ASSEGADTSTDTQY
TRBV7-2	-	ASSKQQGSNQPQH
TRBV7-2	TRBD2	ASSLGGLAGDTQY
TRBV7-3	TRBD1	ASSFQGGTEAF
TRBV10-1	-	ASEHNQPQH
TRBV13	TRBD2	ASSLGTSGSTDTQY
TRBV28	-	ASSPNTNSYEQY
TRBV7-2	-	ASSEHGLGSNQPQH
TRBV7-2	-	ASSFRERANYGYT
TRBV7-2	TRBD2	ASSPLTSGPSYNEQF
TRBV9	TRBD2	ASSVGAGGRRHEQF
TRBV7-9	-	ASSFTGAYEQY
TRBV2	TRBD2	ASRGEGPLQF
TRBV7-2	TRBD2	ASSQAGPLYEQY
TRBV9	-	ASSVGPSVDYEQY
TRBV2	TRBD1	ASSEWTGTYNSPLH
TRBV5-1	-	ASSRRVAVGTDTQY
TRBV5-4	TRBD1	ASSRTGVPYNEQF
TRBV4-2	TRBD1	ASSQGQGEKLF
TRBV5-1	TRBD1	ASSLGHRDRSTDTQY
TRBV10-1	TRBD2	ASSVGLASISTDTQY
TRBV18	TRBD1	ASSTGQGHTEAF
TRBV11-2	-	ASGQWRTATEAF
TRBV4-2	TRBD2	ASSPAVRPGGRYEQY
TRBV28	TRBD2	ASSPPAGAYEQY
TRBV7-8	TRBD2	ASSMGLAGASTDTQY
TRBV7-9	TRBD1	ASSLALWGQDITYEQY
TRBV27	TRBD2	ASSLLAGGPYNEQF
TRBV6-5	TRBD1	ASAGRTGLHEQY
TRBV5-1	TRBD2	ASSLELAGVADTQY
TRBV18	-	ASSPLQSTDTQY
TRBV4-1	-	ASSHLSGGDGYNEQF
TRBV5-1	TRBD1	ASSRGTGGSVSGNTIY
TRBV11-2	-	ASSPRSPEQY
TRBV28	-	ASSTPGAGVGETQY
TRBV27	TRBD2	ASSFMGLAGLTDTQY
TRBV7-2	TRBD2	ASSLGRGGYNEQF
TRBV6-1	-	ASTRGDVGTQY
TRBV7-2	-	ASSSFGSPPGTDTQY